These T cell receptor beta chains were read from a single sample in a study of T cell clonotyping in hematopoietic cell transplantation. Sequenced by immunoSEQ multiplex PCR; TCRdb stores in-frame clones only, minus some. The sample holds about 45,000 clones, 82% seen once. This sample comprised peripheral blood mononuclear cells, obtained before stem cell transplant. The receptors come from a man between 60 and 70 years old with myelodysplastic syndrome. Some clones in this sample may be carry-over from other donors' samples. Each CDR3 is given with its conserved first and last residue.

V gene: TRBV28
J gene: TRBJ1-2
CDR3 length: 13
CDR3 protein: CASSFRDRGGYTF

V gene: TRBV5-8
J gene: TRBJ1-5
CDR3 length: 14
CDR3 protein: CASSLRGGEKPQHF

V gene: TRBV7-8
J gene: TRBJ2-1
CDR3 length: 20
CDR3 protein: CASSLSPFVAGTSGSNEQFF

V gene: TRBV7-2
J gene: TRBJ2-5
CDR3 length: 15
CDR3 protein: CASSLGGGDRETQYF

V gene: TRBV28
J gene: TRBJ1-2
CDR3 length: 15
CDR3 protein: CASRTTGAFSRGYTF

V gene: TRBV5-8
J gene: TRBJ1-5
CDR3 length: 16
CDR3 protein: CASSQQGGTGAQPQHF

V gene: TRBV11-2
J gene: TRBJ1-2
CDR3 length: 15
CDR3 protein: CASSRRDVFNYGYTF

V gene: TRBV9
J gene: TRBJ2-1
CDR3 length: 16
CDR3 protein: CASSDNRQGSYNEQFF

V gene: TRBV9
J gene: TRBJ1-5
CDR3 length: 18
CDR3 protein: CASSPRFDKQYSNQPQHF

V gene: TRBV10-2
J gene: TRBJ2-1
CDR3 length: 13
CDR3 protein: CASRRGQGGEQFF

V gene: TRBV30
J gene: TRBJ1-1
CDR3 length: 11
CDR3 protein: CAWVYNTEAFF

V gene: TRBV15
J gene: TRBJ2-5
CDR3 length: 15
CDR3 protein: CATSRVGELQETQYF

V gene: TRBV10-3
J gene: TRBJ2-3
CDR3 length: 17
CDR3 protein: CAISDRARGGKADTQYF

V gene: TRBV19
J gene: TRBJ1-5
CDR3 length: 16
CDR3 protein: CASSAKVGRGNQPQHF

V gene: TRBV2
J gene: TRBJ2-7
CDR3 length: 13
CDR3 protein: CASSDAGQYEQYF

V gene: TRBV29-1
J gene: TRBJ1-1
CDR3 length: 13
CDR3 protein: CSVQHTMNTEAFF

V gene: TRBV5-6
J gene: TRBJ1-1
CDR3 length: 15
CDR3 protein: CASSQWDRVNTEAFF

V gene: TRBV9
J gene: TRBJ2-1
CDR3 length: 13
CDR3 protein: CASSWTSGGALFF

V gene: TRBV7-2
J gene: TRBJ1-5
CDR3 length: 16
CDR3 protein: CASSSHSPRGSQPQHF

V gene: TRBV7-6
J gene: TRBJ2-7
CDR3 length: 14
CDR3 protein: CASELGTGTYEQYF

V gene: TRBV15
J gene: TRBJ1-2
CDR3 length: 15
CDR3 protein: CATSLESAPYYGYTF

V gene: TRBV6-5
J gene: TRBJ1-1
CDR3 length: 15
CDR3 protein: CASSRALGRNAEAFF

V gene: TRBV15
J gene: TRBJ1-2
CDR3 length: 12
CDR3 protein: CATSGENYGYTF

V gene: TRBV6-5
J gene: TRBJ1-5
CDR3 length: 14
CDR3 protein: CASRRDTSNQPQHF

V gene: TRBV30
J gene: TRBJ2-7
CDR3 length: 14
CDR3 protein: CAWNLQGGAYEQYF

V gene: TRBV14
J gene: TRBJ1-1
CDR3 length: 14
CDR3 protein: CASSRDRKNTEAFF

V gene: TRBV28
J gene: TRBJ2-5
CDR3 length: 13
CDR3 protein: CASPAGTGETQYF

V gene: TRBV5-1
J gene: TRBJ2-2
CDR3 length: 15
CDR3 protein: CASSLDRGSVGELFF

V gene: TRBV19
J gene: TRBJ2-1
CDR3 length: 14
CDR3 protein: CASLPRGGLGEQFF

V gene: TRBV6-5
J gene: TRBJ1-2
CDR3 length: 14
CDR3 protein: CASSRGQPNYGYTF

V gene: TRBV7-8
J gene: TRBJ1-5
CDR3 length: 14
CDR3 protein: CASSLVGVWQPQHF

V gene: TRBV9
J gene: TRBJ2-7
CDR3 length: 14
CDR3 protein: CASSVEAGGWEQYF

V gene: TRBV7-2
J gene: TRBJ1-2
CDR3 length: 13
CDR3 protein: CASSLWRGNGYTF

V gene: TRBV2
J gene: TRBJ2-3
CDR3 length: 14
CDR3 protein: CASSEAWTGQTQYF

V gene: TRBV2
J gene: TRBJ2-5
CDR3 length: 20
CDR3 protein: CASSEARGLAQLASRETQYF

V gene: TRBV5-4
J gene: TRBJ2-7
CDR3 length: 12
CDR3 protein: CASSLGLYEQYF

V gene: TRBV4-1
J gene: TRBJ2-6
CDR3 length: 19
CDR3 protein: CASSQGSQGTFSGANVLTF

V gene: TRBV10-3
J gene: TRBJ1-1
CDR3 length: 13
CDR3 protein: CAISREPNTEAFF

V gene: TRBV19
J gene: TRBJ1-5
CDR3 length: 14
CDR3 protein: CASSAGTGWQPQHF

V gene: TRBV2
J gene: TRBJ1-1
CDR3 length: 15
CDR3 protein: CASKKGDGWGSEAFF

V gene: TRBV4-3
J gene: TRBJ1-1
CDR3 length: 15
CDR3 protein: CASSQEALENTEAFF

V gene: TRBV19
J gene: TRBJ1-1
CDR3 length: 14
CDR3 protein: CASSGQFIDTEAFF

V gene: TRBV6-1
J gene: TRBJ1-5
CDR3 length: 12
CDR3 protein: CASSEGNQPQHF

V gene: TRBV7-9
J gene: TRBJ2-7
CDR3 length: 14
CDR3 protein: CASSLWDRGYEQYF